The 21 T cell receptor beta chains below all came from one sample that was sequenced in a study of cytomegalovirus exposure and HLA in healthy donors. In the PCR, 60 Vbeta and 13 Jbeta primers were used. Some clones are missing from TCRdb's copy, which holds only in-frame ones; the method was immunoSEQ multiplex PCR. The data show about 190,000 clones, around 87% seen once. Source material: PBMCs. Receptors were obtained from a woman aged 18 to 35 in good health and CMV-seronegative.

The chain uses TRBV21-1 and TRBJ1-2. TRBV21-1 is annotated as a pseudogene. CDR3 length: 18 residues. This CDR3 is CASSKRSEEIPRGYGYTF. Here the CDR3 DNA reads TGTGCCAGCAGCAAACGGTCGGAGGAAATACCCCGAGGCTATGGCTACACCTTC.

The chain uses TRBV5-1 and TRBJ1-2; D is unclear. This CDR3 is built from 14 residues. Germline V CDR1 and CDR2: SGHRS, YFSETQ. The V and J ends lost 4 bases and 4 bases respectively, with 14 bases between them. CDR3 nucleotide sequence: TGCGCCAGCAGCCTAAATAGGGAGAGCTATGGCTACACCTTC. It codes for CASSLNRESYGYTF.

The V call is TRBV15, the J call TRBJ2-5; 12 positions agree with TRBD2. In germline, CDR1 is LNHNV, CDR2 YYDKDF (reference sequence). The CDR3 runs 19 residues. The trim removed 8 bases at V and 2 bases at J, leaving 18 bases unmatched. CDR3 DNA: TGTGCCACCGGACCGGGGCTAGCGGGGGGGCGGGGTTGGCAAGAGACCCAGTACTTC. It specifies CATGPGLAGGRGWQETQYF.

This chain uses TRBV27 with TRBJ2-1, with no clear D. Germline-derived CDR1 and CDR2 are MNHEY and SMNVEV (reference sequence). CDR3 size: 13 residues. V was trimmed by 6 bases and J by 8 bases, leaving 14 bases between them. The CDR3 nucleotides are TGTGCCAGCAGCCAAAATCTTGCGGATGAGCAGTTCTTC. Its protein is CASSQNLADEQFF.

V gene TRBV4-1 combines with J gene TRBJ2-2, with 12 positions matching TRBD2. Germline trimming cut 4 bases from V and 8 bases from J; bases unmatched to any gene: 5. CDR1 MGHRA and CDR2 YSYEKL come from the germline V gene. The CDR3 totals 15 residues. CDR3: CASSLGLAGLGELFF. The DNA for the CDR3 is TGCGCCAGCAGCCTCGGACTAGCGGGGCTTGGGGAGCTGTTTTTT.

The CDR3 spells CASSSTGTGALISEAFF. In DNA, the CDR3 is TGTGCCAGTAGTTCCACCGGGACAGGGGCCCTGATATCGGAAGCTTTCTTT. This chain uses TRBV19 with TRBJ1-1; 10 bases are a match to TRBD1. The V segment lost 5 bases and the J segment 8 bases; nucleotides outside the gene matches: 17. This CDR3 contains 17 residues. Germline-derived CDR1 and CDR2 are LNHDA and SQIVND (reference sequence).

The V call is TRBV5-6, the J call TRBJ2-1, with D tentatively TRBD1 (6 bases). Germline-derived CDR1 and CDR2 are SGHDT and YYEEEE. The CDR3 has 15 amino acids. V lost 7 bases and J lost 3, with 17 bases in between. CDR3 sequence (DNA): TGTGCCAGCCATCAAGGTACAGGGTTCTACAATGAGCAGTTCTTC. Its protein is CASHQGTGFYNEQFF. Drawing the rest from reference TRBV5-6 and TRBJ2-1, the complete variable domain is DAGVTQSPTHLIKTRGQQVTLRCSPKSGHDTVSWYQQALGQGPQFIFQYYEEEERQRGNFPDRFSGHQFPNYSSELNVNALLLGDSALYLCASHQGTGFYNEQFFGPGTRLTVL.

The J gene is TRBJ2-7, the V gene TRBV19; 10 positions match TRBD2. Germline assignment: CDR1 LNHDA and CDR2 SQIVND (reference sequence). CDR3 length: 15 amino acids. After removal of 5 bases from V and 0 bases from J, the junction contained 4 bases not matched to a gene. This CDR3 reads CASSGAGGPSYEQYF. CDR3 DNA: TGTGCCAGTAGTGGAGCGGGGGGGCCCTCCTACGAGCAGTACTTC. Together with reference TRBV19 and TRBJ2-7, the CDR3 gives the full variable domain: DGGITQSPKYLFRKEGQNVTLSCEQNLNHDAMYWYRQDPGQGLRLIYYSQIVNDFQKGDIAEGYSVSREKKESFPLTVTSAQKNPTAFYLCASSGAGGPSYEQYFGPGTRLTVT.

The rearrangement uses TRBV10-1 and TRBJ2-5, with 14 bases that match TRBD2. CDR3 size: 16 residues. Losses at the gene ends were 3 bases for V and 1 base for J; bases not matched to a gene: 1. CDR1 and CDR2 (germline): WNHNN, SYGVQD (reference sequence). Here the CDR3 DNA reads TGCGCCAGCAGTGAAGGACTAGCGGGGGGCCAAGAGACCCAGTACTTC. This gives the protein CASSEGLAGGQETQYF.

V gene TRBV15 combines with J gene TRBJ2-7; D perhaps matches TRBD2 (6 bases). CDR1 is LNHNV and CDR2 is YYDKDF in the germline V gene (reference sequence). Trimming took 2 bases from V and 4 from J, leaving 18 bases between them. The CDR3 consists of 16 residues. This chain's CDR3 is CATSRTLFGGAYEQYF. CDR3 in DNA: TGTGCCACCAGCAGAACTCTTTTTGGCGGGGCATACGAGCAGTACTTC. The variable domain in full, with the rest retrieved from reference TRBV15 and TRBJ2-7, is DAMVIQNPRYQVTQFGKPVTLSCSQTLNHNVMYWYQQKSSQAPKLLFHYYDKDFNNEADTPDNFQSRRPNTSFCFLDIRSPGLGDTAMYLCATSRTLFGGAYEQYFGPGTRLTVT.

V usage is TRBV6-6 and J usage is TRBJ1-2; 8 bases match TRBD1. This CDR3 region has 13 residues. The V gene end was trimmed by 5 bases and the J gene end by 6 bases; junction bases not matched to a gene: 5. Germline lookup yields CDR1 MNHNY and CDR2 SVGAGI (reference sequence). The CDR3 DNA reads TGTGCCAGCAGTCCTACAGGGGGTAATGGCTACACCTTC. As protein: CASSPTGGNGYTF.

The CDR3 loop is CAIRDSFSSYNSPLHF. In DNA, the CDR3 is TGTGCCATCAGGGACAGCTTTAGCTCCTATAATTCACCCCTCCACTTT. The rearrangement uses TRBV10-3 and TRBJ1-6, with D possibly matching TRBD1 (6 bases). In germline, CDR1 is ENHRY, CDR2 SYGVKD. The V end lost 6 bases, the J end lost 0 bases, and 12 bases lay between the germline ends. CDR3 length: 16 amino acids.

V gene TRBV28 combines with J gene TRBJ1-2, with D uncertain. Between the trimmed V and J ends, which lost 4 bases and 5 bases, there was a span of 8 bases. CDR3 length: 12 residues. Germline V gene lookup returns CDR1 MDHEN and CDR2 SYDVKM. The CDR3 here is CASSSQTYGYTF. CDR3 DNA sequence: TGTGCCAGCAGTTCGCAGACTTATGGCTACACCTTC.

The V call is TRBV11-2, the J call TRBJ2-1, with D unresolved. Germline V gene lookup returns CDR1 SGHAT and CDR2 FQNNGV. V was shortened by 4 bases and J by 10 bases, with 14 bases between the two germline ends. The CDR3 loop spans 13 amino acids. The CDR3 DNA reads TGTGCCAGCAGCTCAGGTCGCCTCCCGGAGCAGTTCTTC. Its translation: CASSSGRLPEQFF.

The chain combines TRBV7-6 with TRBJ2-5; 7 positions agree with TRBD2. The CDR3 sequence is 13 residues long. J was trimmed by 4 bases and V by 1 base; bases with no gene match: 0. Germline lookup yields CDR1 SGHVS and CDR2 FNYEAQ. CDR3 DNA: TGTGCCAGCAGCTTAGGGGAGGGAGAGACCCAGTACTTC. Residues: CASSLGEGETQYF.

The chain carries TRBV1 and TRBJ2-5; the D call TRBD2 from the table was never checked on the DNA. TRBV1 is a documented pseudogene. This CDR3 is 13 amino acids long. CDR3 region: CTSSQDSQETQYF. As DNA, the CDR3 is TGCACCAGCAGCCAAGATAGCCAAGAGACCCAGTACTTC.

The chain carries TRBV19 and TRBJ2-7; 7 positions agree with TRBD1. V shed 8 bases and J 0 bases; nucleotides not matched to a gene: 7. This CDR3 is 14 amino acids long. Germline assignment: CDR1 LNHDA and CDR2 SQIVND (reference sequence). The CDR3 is CASLTGTDSYEQYF. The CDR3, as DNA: TGTGCCAGTCTTACCGGGACAGACTCCTACGAGCAGTACTTC.

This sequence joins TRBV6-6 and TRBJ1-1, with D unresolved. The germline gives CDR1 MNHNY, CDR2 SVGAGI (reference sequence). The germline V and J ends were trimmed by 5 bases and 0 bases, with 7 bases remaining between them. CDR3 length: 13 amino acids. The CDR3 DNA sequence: TGTGCCAGCAGTAGGAGGGTGAACACTGAAGCTTTCTTT. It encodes CASSRRVNTEAFF.

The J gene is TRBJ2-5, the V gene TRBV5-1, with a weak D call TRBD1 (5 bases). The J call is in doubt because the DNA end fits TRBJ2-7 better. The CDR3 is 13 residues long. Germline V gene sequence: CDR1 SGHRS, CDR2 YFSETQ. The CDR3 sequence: CASSFGHTYEQYF. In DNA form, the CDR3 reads TGCGCCAGCAGCTTCGGACACACCTACGAGCAGTACTTC.

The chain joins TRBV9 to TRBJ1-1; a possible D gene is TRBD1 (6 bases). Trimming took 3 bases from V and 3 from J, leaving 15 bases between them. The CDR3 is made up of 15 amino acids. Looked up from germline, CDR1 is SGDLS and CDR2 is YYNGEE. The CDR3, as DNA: TGTGCCAGCAGCGGAGACTCACAGGGATACACTGAAGCTTTCTTT. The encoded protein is CASSGDSQGYTEAFF.

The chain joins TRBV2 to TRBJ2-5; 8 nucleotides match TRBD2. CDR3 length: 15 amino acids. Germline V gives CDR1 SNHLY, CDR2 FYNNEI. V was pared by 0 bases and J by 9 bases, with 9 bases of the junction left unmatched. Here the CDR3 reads CASSEAGGGFVAQYF. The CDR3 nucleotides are TGTGCCAGCAGTGAAGCTGGCGGGGGGTTCGTAGCCCAGTACTTC.